This T cell receptor (beta chain) emerged from a study of T cell responses to AZD1222 COVID-19 vaccine (dated by TCRdb to about 2021). Regarding the complete study: AZD1222 recipients with second doses at about 4 weeks or about 12 weeks were pooled, because spike-specific TCR depth and breadth did not differ between schedules. A total of just over 230 trial participants underwent TCR sequencing, of whom about 210 had received two doses of AZD1222 and roughly 26 had received two doses of the MenACWY control vaccine. Trial participants were enrolled by age into subgroups of 18-55, 56-69 and 70-plus years, and approximately 150, 30 and 60 TCR-sequenced participants, respectively, were included in these subgroups. What the research found in general, with its limitations: Reportedly, close to half of the unique spike-specific TCRs recognized epitopes lying outside the regions that are mutated in the B.1.351 and B.1.1.7 variants. Participants were mostly white British, with more females than males. The authors suggested clonal diversity may have been underestimated. No day 14 peak-response samples were available, so repertoires were characterized only after the peak T cell response. After two AZD1222 doses, spike-specific TCR breadth and depth were significantly higher than at day 0 and than in MenACWY recipients. Only a handful of AZD1222 recipients were SARS-CoV-2 seropositive at baseline, limiting conclusions about previously exposed vaccinees. Vaccine-associated CD4 TCRs spanned the whole spike protein, with dominant responses in regions 160-218 and 743-854. The 56-69-year group was small, and its depth increase did not reach significance, likely because of low power.

Details on this clone: Its binding antigen is unknown. Per-base quality was not reported, and no clone a single base away is much larger than it.

Explained via the paper, the time point label denotes: baseline before first vaccination. Vaccinee samples were obtained from the UK trials COV001 and COV002, which included a single-blind randomized controlled phase 2/3 trial of AZD1222 (ChAdOx1 nCoV-19) in healthy adults. For TCRbeta chain sequencing, PBMC samples from trial participants were taken at day 0 and at day 28 after the second dose. A distance of 19 bases separates the germline ends of V and J, which lose 4 bases and 4 bases respectively. The germline V gene supplies CDR1 SGHTA and CDR2 FQGNSA. The CDR3 holds 16 amino acids from the cysteine to the phenylalanine. The kept DNA is CDR3 alone, 48 bases in frame from the first base. The CDR3 regions of human TCRbeta chains were analyzed by immunosequencing. On the study's bioinformatics: TCRs in the repertoires were compared against a reference library of SARS-CoV-2-specific TCRs that had been generated with the MIRA antigen-specificity platform. Breadth was defined as the fraction of unique TCRs that were SARS-CoV-2-associated. Depth was defined as the fraction of total T cells that were SARS-CoV-2-associated. Using the MIRA data, each spike-specific TCR was mapped to the spike region that the TCR reacts to and placed in a CD4 or CD8 class. Log10-transformed breadth and depth values were compared by one-way ANOVA with Sidak's multiple comparisons tests. TCRdb stores this immuneACCESS table with in-frame sequences only. Part of the clones is absent; in the studies checked, under half of the shortfall reflects unresolved V genes, and no reason is known for the rest. The V and J calls and the clone size are those of that table, but D and trimming were determined from the DNA. The table for this sample lists roughly 91,000 clones; approximately 89% of them were counted only once. Together, the top ten hold over 2% of the sample.

The receptor's source is an adult in good health. This material consisted of peripheral blood, taken on day 0 of AZD1222 vaccination. The sequence joins TRBV7-2 to TRBJ1-2, with TRBD1 perhaps the D gene, on 6 matching bases. CDR3 sequence: CASSSRVVEGGYGYTF. The DNA sequence follows: TGTGCCAGCAGCTCCCGTGTTGTTGAAGGGGGCTATGGCTACACCTTC.